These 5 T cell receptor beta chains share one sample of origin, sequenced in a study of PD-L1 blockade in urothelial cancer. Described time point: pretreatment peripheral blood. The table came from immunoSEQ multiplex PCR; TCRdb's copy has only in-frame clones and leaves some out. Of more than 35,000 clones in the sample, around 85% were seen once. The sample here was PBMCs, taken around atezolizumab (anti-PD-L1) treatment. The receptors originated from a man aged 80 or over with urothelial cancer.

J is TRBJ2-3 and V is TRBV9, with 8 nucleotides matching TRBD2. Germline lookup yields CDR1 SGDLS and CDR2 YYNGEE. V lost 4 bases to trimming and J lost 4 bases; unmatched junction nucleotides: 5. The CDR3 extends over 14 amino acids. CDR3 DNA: TGTGCCAGCAGCCTTCGGGAGGGCTCAGATACGCAGTATTTT. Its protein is CASSLREGSDTQYF. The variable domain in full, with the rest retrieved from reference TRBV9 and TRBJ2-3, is DSGVTQTPKHLITATGQRVTLRCSPRSGDLSVYWYQQSLDQGLQFLIQYYNGEERAKGNILERFSAQQFPDLHSELNLSSLELGDSALYFCASSLREGSDTQYFGPGTRLTVL.

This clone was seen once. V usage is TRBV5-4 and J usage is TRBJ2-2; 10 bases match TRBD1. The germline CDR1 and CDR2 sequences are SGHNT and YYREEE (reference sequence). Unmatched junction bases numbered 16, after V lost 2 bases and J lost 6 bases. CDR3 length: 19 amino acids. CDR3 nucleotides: TGTGCCAGCAGCTTCCCCCCGGGACAGGGGAACGGGAGACCCGGGGAGCTGTTTTTT. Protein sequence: CASSFPPGQGNGRPGELFF. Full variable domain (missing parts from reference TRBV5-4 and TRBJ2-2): ETGVTQSPTHLIKTRGQQVTLRCSSQSGHNTVSWYQQALGQGPQFIFQYYREEENGRGNFPPRFSGLQFPNYSSELNVNALELDDSALYLCASSFPPGQGNGRPGELFFGEGSRLTVL.

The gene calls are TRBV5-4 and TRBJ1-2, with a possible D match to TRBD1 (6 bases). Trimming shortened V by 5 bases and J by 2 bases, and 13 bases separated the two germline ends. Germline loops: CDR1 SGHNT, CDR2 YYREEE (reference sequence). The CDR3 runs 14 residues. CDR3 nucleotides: TGTGCCAGCAGATACTCTGACAGGAACTATGGCTACACCTTC. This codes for CASRYSDRNYGYTF.

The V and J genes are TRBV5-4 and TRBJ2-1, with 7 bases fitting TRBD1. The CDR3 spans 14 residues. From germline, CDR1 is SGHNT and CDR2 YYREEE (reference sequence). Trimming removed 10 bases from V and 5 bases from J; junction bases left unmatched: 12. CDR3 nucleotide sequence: TGTGCCGGCGCAACAGGGGCGATAAACAATGAGCAGTTCTTC. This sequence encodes CAGATGAINNEQFF.

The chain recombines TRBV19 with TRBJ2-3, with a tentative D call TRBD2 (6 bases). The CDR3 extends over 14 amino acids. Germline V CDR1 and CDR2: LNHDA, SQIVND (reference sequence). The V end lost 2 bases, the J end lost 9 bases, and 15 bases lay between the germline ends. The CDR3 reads CASSIRLERDTQYF. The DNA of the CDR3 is TGTGCCAGTAGTATAAGACTAGAGAGGGACACGCAGTATTTT.